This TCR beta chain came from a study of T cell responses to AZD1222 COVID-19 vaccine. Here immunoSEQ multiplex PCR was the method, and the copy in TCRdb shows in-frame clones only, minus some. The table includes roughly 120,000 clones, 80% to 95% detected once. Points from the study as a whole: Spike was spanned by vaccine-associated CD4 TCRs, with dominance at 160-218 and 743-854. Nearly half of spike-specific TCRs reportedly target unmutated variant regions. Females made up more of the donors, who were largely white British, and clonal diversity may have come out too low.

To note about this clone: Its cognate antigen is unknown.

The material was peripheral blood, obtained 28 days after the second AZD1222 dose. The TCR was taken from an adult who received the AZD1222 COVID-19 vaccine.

The CDR3 bases are TGCGCCAGCAGCCAAGTGGGACAGGGGGACTACGAGCAGTACTTC. It codes for CASSQVGQGDYEQYF. This rearrangement joins TRBV4-1 to TRBJ2-7, with TRBD1 identical over 11 bases. Losses at the gene ends were 1 base for V and 3 bases for J; bases not matched to a gene: 2. Germline V lookup: CDR1 MGHRA, CDR2 YSYEKL. CDR3 length: 15 amino acids.